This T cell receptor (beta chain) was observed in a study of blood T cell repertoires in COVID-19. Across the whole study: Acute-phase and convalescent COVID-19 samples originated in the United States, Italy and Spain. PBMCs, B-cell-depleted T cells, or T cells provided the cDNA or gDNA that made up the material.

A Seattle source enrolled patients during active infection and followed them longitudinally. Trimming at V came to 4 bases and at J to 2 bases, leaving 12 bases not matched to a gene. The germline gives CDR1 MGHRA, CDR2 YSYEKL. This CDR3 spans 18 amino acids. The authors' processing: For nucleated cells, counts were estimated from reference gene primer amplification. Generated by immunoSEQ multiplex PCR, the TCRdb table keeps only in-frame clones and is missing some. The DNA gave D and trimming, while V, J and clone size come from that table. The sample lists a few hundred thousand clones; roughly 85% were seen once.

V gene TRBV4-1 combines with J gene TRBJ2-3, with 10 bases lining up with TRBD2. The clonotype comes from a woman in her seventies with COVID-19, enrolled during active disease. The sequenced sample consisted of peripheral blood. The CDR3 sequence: CASSPPPGLAEHTDTQYF. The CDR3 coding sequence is TGCGCCAGCAGCCCCCCGCCCGGACTAGCGGAACACACAGATACGCAGTATTTT.